This T cell receptor (beta chain) was documented in a study of blood T cells in healthy people across ages. General study findings and limits: Naive CD4+ cell counts and diversity both ran higher in long-lived than in aged donors. Getting older went along with TCR beta diversity per million T cells dropping roughly linearly.

To note about this clonotype: Its antigen is unidentified.

Alongside a J-beta primer mix, a sample-barcoded 5' primer served in a second PCR lasting 7 to 11 cycles. Each TCR beta cDNA got a 12-nucleotide random molecular identifier. TCRdb called the 5' RACE reads again in MiXCR, with one record for every CDR3 protein. This table has 780,000 or so distinct CDR3 sequences, more than 50% appearing once. This CDR3 region has 16 residues. V lost 1 base, J lost 4 bases, and 16 bases lay in between. Germline loops: CDR1 MNHNS, CDR2 SASEGT. This clonotype originated in a man aged 35 to 55 in good health. This chain uses TRBV6-1 with TRBJ1-1; D might be TRBD1 (5 bases). The sample comprised blood. Written as DNA, the CDR3 is TGTGCCAGCAGTGAAGGGTTCCTGGGAGGGGCCACTGAAGCTTTCTTT. This gives the protein CASSEGFLGGATEAFF.